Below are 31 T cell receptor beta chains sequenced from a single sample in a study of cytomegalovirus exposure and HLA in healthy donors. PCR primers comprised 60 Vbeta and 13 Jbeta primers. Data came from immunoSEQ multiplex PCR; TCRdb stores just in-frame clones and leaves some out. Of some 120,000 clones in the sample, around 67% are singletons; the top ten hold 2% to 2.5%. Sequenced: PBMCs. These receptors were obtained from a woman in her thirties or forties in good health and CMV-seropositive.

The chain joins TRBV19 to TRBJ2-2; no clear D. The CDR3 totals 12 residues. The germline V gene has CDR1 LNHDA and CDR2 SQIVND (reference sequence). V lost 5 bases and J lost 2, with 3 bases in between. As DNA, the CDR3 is TGTGCCAGTAGTGTAAACACCGGGGAGCTGTTTTTT. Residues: CASSVNTGELFF.

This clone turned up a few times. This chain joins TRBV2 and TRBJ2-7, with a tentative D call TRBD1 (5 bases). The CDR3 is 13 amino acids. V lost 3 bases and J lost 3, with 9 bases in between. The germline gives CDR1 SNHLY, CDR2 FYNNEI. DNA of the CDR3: TGTGCCAGCAGTGATCAGGGCGTCTACGAGCAGTACTTC. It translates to CASSDQGVYEQYF.

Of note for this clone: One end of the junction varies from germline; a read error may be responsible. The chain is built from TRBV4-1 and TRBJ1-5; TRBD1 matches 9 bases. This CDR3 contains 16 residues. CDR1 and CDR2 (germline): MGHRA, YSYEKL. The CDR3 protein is CASSQDRTGENQPQHF. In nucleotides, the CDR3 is TGTGCCAGCAGCCAAGATCGGACAGGGGAAAATCAGCCCCAGCATTTT.

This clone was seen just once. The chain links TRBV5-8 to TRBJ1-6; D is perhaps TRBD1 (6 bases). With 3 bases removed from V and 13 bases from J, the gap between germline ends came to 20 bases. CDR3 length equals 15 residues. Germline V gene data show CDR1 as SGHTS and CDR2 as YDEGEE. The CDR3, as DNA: TGTGCCAGCAGCTGGGGCGCGGGGGCCCTCCGGCCCCTCCACTTT. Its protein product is CASSWGAGALRPLHF.

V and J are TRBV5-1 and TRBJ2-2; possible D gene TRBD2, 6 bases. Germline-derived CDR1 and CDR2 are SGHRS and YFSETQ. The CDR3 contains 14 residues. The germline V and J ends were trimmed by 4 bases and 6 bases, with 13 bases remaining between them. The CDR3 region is CASSQPSSAGELFF. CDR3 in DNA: TGCGCCAGCAGCCAACCCTCTAGCGCCGGGGAGCTGTTTTTT. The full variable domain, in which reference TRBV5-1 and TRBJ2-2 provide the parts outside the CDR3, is KAGVTQTPRYLIKTRGQQVTLSCSPISGHRSVSWYQQTPGQGLQFLFEYFSETQRNKGNFPGRFSGRQFSNSRSEMNVSTLELGDSALYLCASSQPSSAGELFFGEGSRLTVL.

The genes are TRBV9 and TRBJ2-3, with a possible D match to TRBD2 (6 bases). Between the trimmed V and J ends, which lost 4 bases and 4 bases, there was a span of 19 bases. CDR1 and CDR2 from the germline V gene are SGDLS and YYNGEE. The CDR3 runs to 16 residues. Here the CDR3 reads CASSPRDWSQADTQYF. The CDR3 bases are TGTGCCAGCAGCCCACGGGACTGGTCTCAAGCAGATACGCAGTATTTT.

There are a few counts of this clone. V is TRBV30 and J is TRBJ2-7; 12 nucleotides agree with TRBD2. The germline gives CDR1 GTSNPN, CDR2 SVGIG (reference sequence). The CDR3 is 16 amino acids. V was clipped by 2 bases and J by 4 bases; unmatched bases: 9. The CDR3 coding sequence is TGTGCCTGGAGTCCCCCTAGCGGGGGGGCCTGTTACGAGCAGTACTTC. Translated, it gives CAWSPPSGGACYEQYF. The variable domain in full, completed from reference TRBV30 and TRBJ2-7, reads SQTIHQWPATLVQPVGSPLSLECTVEGTSNPNLYWYRQAAGRGLQLLFYSVGIGQISSEVPQNLSASRPQDRQFILSSKKLLLSDSGFYLCAWSPPSGGACYEQYFGPGTRLTVT.

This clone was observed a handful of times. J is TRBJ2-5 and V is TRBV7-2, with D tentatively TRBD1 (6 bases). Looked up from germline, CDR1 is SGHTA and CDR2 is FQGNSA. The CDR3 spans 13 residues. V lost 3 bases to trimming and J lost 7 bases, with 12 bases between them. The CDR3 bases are TGTGCCAGCAGCTTTAACGAAGGGGGGACCCAGTACTTC. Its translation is CASSFNEGGTQYF. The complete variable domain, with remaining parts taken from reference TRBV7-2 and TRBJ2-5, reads GAGVSQSPSNKVTEKGKDVELRCDPISGHTALYWYRQSLGQGLEFLIYFQGNSAPDKSGLPSDRFSAERTGGSVSTLTIQRTQQEDSAVYLCASSFNEGGTQYFGPGTRLLVL.

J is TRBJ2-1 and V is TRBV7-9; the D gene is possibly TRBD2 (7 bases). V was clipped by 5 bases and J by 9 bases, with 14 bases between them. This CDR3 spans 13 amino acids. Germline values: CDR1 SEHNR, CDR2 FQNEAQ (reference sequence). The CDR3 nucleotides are TGTGCCAGCAGCCCAAGCGGGACACCTGAGCAGTTCTTC. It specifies CASSPSGTPEQFF. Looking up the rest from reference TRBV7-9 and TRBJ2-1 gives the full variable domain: DTGVSQNPRHKITKRGQNVTFRCDPISEHNRLYWYRQTLGQGPEFLTYFQNEAQLEKSRLLSDRFSAERPKGSFSTLEIQRTEQGDSAMYLCASSPSGTPEQFFGPGTRLTVL.

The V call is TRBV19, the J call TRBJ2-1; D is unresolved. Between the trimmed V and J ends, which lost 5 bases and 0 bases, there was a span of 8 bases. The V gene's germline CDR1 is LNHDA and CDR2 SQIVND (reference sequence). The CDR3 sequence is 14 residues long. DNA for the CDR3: TGTGCCAGTAGTTTGTTGAGCTCCTACAATGAGCAGTTCTTC. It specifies CASSLLSSYNEQFF.

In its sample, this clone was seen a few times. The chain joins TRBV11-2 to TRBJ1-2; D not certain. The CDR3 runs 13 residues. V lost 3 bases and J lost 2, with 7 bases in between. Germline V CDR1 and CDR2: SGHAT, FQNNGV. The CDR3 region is CASSFSGNYGYTF. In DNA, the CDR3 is TGTGCCAGCAGCTTTTCAGGAAACTATGGCTACACCTTC.

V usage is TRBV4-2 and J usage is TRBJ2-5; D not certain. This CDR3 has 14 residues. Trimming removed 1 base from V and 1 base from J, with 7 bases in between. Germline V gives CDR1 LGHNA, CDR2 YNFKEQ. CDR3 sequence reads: CASSQGGSQETQYF. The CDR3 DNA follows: TGTGCCAGCAGCCAAGGCGGCAGCCAAGAGACCCAGTACTTC.

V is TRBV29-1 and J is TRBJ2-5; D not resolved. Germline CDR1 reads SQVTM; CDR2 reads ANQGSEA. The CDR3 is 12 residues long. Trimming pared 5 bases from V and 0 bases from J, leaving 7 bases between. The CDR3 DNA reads TGCAGCGTTCGCGAGTACCAAGAGACCCAGTACTTC. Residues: CSVREYQETQYF. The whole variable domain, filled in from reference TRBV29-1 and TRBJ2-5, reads SAVISQKPSRDICQRGTSLTIQCQVDSQVTMMFWYRQQPGQSLTLIATANQGSEATYESGFVIDKFPISRPNLTFSTLTVSNMSPEDSSIYLCSVREYQETQYFGPGTRLLVL.

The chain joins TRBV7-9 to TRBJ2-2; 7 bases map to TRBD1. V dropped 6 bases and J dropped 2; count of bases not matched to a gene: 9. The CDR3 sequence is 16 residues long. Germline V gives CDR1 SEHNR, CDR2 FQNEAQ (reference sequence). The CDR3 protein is CASRYRDRENTGELFF. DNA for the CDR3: TGTGCCAGCAGATACCGGGACAGAGAAAACACCGGGGAGCTGTTTTTT.

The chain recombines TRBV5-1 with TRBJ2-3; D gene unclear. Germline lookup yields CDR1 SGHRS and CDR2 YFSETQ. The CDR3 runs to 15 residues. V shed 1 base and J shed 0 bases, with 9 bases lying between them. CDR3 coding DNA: TGCGCCAGCAGCTTGACAGTATCTAGCACAGATACGCAGTATTTT. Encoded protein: CASSLTVSSTDTQYF.

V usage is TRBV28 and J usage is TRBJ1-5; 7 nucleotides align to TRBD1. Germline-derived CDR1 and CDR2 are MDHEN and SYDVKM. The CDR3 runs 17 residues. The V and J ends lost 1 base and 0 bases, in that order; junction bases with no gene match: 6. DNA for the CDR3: TGTGCCAGCAGTTTATACTTACAGGGGACTAGCAATCAGCCCCAGCATTTT. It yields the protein CASSLYLQGTSNQPQHF. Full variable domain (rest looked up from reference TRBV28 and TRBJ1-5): DVKVTQSSRYLVKRTGEKVFLECVQDMDHENMFWYRQDPGLGLRLIYFSYDVKMKEKGDIPEGYSVSREKKERFSLILESASTNQTSMYLCASSLYLQGTSNQPQHFGDGTRLSIL.

CDR3 in DNA: TGTGCCTGGAGTATTCCCAGGACAGGGCGCACAGATACGCAGTATTTT. Protein sequence: CAWSIPRTGRTDTQYF. The chain is built from TRBV30 and TRBJ2-3; the match to TRBD1 covers 8 bases. The CDR3 spans 16 residues. Losses at the gene ends were 2 bases for V and 1 base for J; bases not matched to a gene: 8. CDR1 GTSNPN and CDR2 SVGIG come from the germline V gene (reference sequence).

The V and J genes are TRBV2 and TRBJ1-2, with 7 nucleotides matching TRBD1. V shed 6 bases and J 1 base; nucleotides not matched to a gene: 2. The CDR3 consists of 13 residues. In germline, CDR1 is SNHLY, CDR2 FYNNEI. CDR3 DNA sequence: TGTGCCAGCAGCGGGGACAGTAACTATGGCTACACCTTC. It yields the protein CASSGDSNYGYTF.

CDR3 sequence reads: CASSLKQPNEKLFF. CDR3 nucleotide sequence: TGTGCCAGCAGCTTGAAACAGCCTAATGAAAAACTGTTTTTT. The chain joins TRBV5-4 to TRBJ1-4; no reliable D call. The germline CDR1 and CDR2 sequences are SGHNT and YYREEE (reference sequence). V was trimmed by 1 base and J by 3 bases, leaving 7 bases between them. CDR3 length equals 14 residues.

CDR3 DNA: TGTGCCTGGGAAAGGGGGTCTAATGAAAAACTGTTTTTT. This translates into CAWERGSNEKLFF. The chain links TRBV30 to TRBJ1-4, with a tentative D call TRBD1 (6 bases). This CDR3 contains 13 residues. V dropped 5 bases and J dropped 3 bases, with 10 bases sitting between them. The germline V gene encodes CDR1 GTSNPN and CDR2 SVGIG (reference sequence).

The CDR3 loop reads CASGFTGSVNTEAFF. As DNA, the CDR3 is TGTGCTAGTGGTTTCACAGGCAGCGTGAACACTGAAGCTTTCTTT. The gene calls are TRBV12-5 and TRBJ1-1, with D possibly TRBD1 on 5 matching bases. The CDR3 covers 15 residues. The germline gives CDR1 LGHNT, CDR2 FRNRAP. Trimming stripped 3 bases from V and 0 bases from J, with 11 bases between.

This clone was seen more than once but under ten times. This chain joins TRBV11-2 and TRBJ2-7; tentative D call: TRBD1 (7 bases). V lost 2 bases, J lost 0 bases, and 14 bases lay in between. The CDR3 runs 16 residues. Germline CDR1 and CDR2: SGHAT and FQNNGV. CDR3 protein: CASSLYAGGSSYEQYF. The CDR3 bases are TGTGCCAGCAGCTTATATGCAGGGGGGTCCTCCTACGAGCAGTACTTC.

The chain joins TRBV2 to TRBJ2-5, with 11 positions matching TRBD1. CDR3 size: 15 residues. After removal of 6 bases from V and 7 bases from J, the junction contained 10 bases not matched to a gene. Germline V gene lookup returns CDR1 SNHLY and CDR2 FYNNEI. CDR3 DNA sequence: TGTGCCAGCAGAAGGACAGGGGGCTCGGGAGTGACCCAGTACTTC. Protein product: CASRRTGGSGVTQYF. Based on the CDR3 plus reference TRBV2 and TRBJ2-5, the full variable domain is EPEVTQTPSHQVTQMGQEVILRCVPISNHLYFYWYRQILGQKVEFLVSFYNNEISEKSEIFDDQFSVERPDGSNFTLKIRSTKLEDSAMYFCASRRTGGSGVTQYFGPGTRLLVL.

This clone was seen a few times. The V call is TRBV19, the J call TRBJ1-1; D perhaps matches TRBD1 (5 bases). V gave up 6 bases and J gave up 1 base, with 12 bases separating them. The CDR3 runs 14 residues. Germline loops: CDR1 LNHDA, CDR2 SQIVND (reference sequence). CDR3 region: CASSLRGGNTEAFF. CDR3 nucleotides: TGTGCCAGTAGCCTTAGGGGAGGGAACACTGAAGCTTTCTTT.

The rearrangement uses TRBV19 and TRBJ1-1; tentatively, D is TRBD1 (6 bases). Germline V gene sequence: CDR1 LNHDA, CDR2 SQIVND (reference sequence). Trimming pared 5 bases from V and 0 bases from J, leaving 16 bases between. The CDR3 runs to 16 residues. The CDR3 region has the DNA TGTGCCAGTAGTGGCCAGGACAGCCCCATGAACACTGAAGCTTTCTTT. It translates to CASSGQDSPMNTEAFF.

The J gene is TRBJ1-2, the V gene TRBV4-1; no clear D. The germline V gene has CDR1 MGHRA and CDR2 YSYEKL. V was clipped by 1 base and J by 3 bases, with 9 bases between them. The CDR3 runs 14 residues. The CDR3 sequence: CASSQAEGDYGYTF. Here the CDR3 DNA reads TGCGCCAGCAGCCAAGCCGAGGGTGACTATGGCTACACCTTC.

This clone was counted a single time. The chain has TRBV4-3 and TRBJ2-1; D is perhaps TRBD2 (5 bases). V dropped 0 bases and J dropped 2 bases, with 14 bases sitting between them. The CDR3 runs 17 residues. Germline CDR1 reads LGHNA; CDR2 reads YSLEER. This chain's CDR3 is CASSQDAGLATYNEQFF. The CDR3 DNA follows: TGCGCCAGCAGCCAAGACGCTGGGCTAGCTACCTACAATGAGCAGTTCTTC.

The CDR3 loop is CASTKWALGFNSYEQYF. CDR3 DNA: TGTGCCAGCACCAAATGGGCCCTGGGCTTTAACTCCTACGAGCAGTACTTC. The chain recombines TRBV28 with TRBJ2-7; D uncertain. There are 17 residues in the CDR3. The V and J ends lost 7 bases and 0 bases respectively, with 22 bases between them. The V gene's germline CDR1 is MDHEN and CDR2 SYDVKM.

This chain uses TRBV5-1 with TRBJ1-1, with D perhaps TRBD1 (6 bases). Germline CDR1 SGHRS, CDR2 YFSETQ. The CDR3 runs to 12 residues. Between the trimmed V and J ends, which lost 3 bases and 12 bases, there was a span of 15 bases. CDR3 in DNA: TGCGCCAGCAGCTCGTTTGGGACAAAGACTTTCTTT. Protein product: CASSSFGTKTFF.

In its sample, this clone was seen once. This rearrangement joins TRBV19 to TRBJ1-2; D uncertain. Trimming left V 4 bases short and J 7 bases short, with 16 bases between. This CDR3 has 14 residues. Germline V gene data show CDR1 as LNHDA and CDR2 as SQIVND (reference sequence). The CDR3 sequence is CASSTGRDNTGYTF. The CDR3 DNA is TGTGCCAGTAGTACAGGACGGGATAATACTGGCTACACCTTC.

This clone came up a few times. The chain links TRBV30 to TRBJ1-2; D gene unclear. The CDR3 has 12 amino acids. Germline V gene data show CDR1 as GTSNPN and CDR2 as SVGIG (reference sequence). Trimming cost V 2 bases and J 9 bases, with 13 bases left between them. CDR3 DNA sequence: TGTGCCTGGAGTCCAACCCCCGACAGCTACACCTTC. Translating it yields CAWSPTPDSYTF.